The entry below describes one TCR beta chain. Its matching antigen is unknown. The sample belongs to a study of cytomegalovirus exposure and HLA in healthy donors. Study details: The study's early data release held about 85 million unique TCRs from HLA-typed donors.

The CDR3 runs 17 residues. CDR1 SGHRS and CDR2 YFSETQ come from the germline V gene. Germline trimming cut 0 bases from V and 0 bases from J; bases unmatched to any gene: 4. Overall study results and limits: Fewer N-insertions (relative to the roughly 700-donor mean) were reportedly seen in an Asian-associated ancestry cluster in a later analysis. The study assumed roughly uniform donor sequencing depth for presence/absence analyses.

The PCR had 60 Vbeta and 13 Jbeta primers. Using immunoSEQ multiplex PCR, the repertoire was profiled, and TCRdb retains in-frame clones only, with some absent. The sample holds 150,000 to 200,000 clones, approximately 82% seen once. The rearrangement joins TRBV5-1 to TRBJ2-3; 10 bases align to TRBD2. The sample comprised PBMCs. This clonotype originated in a woman younger than 30 in good health and CMV-seronegative. The CDR3 region is CASSLAASGGSTDTQYF. The CDR3 DNA sequence: TGCGCCAGCAGCTTGGCGGCTAGCGGGGGAAGCACAGATACGCAGTATTTT.